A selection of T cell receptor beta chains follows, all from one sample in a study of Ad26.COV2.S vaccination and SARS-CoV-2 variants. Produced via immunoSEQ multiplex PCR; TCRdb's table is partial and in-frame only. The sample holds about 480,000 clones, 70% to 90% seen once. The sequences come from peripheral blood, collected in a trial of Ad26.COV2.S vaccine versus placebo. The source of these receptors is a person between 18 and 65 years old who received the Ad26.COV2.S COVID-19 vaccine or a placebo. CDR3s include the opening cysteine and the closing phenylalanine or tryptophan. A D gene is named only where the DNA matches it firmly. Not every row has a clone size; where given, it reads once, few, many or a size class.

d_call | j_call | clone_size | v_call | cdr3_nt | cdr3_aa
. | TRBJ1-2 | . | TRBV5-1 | TGCGCCAGCAGCGCGGCACTTAGCGACTATGGCTACACCTTC | CASSAALSDYGYTF
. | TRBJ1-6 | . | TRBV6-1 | TGTGCCAGCAGTGAATCTCTGGGGTATAATTCACCCCTCCACTTT | CASSESLGYNSPLHF
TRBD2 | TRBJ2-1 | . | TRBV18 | TGTGCCAGCTCACCAAGGAAAACAGCGGGGTCAGTCCATGAGCAGTTCTTC | CASSPRKTAGSVHEQFF
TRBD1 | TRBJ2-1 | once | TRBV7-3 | TGTGCCAGCAGTCCCCCGGACAGGTACAATGAGCAGTTCTTC | CASSPPDRYNEQFF
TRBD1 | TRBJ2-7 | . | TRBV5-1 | TGCGCCAGCAGCTTGGTCGGACAGGGTTACGAGCAGTACTTC | CASSLVGQGYEQYF
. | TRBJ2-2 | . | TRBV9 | TGTGCCAGCAGCGGACTAGTAGTCGGGGAGCTGTTTTTT | CASSGLVVGELFF
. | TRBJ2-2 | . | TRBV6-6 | TGTGCCAGCAGTTACTACGGCCTCACCGGGGAGCTGTTTTTT | CASSYYGLTGELFF
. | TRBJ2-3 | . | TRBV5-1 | TGCGCCAGCAGGTTTGGGGCCTCCAGCGCGGGCACAGATACGCAGTATTTT | CASRFGASSAGTDTQYF
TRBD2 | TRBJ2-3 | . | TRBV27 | TGTGCCAGCAGTCCCTACGGGGGGGATGGGCAGTATTTT | CASSPYGGDGQYF
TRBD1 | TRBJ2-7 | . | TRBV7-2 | TGTGCCAGCAGCGCCCCCGGGACAGGGAGGGGGCAGTACTTC | CASSAPGTGRGQYF
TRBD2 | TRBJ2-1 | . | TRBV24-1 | TGTGCCACAGGACAGACTAGCGGGATTTTGGATGAGCAGTTCTTC | CATGQTSGILDEQFF
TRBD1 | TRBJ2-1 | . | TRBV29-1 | TGCAGCGTTGGAAGACAGGGCTTTACCTACAATGAGCAGTTCTTC | CSVGRQGFTYNEQFF
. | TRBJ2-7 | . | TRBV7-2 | TGTGCCAGCAGCCTAAAGGCGGCAGCTAGTTACGAGCAGTACTTC | CASSLKAAASYEQYF
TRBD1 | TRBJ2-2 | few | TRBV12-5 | TGTGCTAGTGGTTTGGTACGGTTTAGGGGACAGGGGATAACCGGGGAGCTGTTTTTT | CASGLVRFRGQGITGELFF
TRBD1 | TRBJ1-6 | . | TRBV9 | TGTGCCAGCAGCGGACAGGGACGGGGTAATTCACCCCTCCACTTT | CASSGQGRGNSPLHF
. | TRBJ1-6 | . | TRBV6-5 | TGTGCCAGCAGTTACTCGCCCTCCTATAATTCACCCCTCCACTTT | CASSYSPSYNSPLHF
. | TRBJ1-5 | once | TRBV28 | TGTGCCAGCAGTTCACAAGAAAATCAGCCCCAGCATTTT | CASSSQENQPQHF
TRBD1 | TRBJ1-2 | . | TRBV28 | TGTGCCACCTCCCCGGGACAGGGGACCTTGGGTCCCTATGGCTACACCTTC | CATSPGQGTLGPYGYTF
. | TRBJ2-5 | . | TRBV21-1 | TGTGCCAGCAGCAAAGCGTGGTCGTACCAAGAGACCCAGTACTTC | CASSKAWSYQETQYF
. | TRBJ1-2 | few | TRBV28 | TGTGCCAGCACCCTGACAGCGCGGTATGGCTACACCTTC | CASTLTARYGYTF
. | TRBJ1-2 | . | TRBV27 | TGTGCCAGCAGTCCTACAGGGTCAGGGGCTGGCGGCTACACCTTC | CASSPTGSGAGGYTF
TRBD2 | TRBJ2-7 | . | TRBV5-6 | TGTGCCAGCAGCTTGGTCCGGAGCGGGAGGTCTTACGAGCAGTACTTC | CASSLVRSGRSYEQYF
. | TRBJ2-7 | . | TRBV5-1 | TGCGCCAGCAGCCGTAAGGTGGGGGCTGGTTACTACGAGCAGTACTTC | CASSRKVGAGYYEQYF
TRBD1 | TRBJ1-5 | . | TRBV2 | TGTGCCAGCAGCCCAAAGACAGGGGGCTTCCTTAATCAGCCCCAGCATTTT | CASSPKTGGFLNQPQHF
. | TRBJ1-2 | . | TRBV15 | TGTGCCACCAGCAGAGACCTGACGGGCGTTCGGGCTGGCTACACCTTC | CATSRDLTGVRAGYTF
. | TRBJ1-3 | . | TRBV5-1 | TGCGCCAGCAGCTTGTACTCTGGAAACACCATATATTTT | CASSLYSGNTIYF
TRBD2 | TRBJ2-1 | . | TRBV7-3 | TGTGCCAGCAGCAAGGCGGGAGAAGTTAGATACAATGAGCAGTTCTTC | CASSKAGEVRYNEQFF
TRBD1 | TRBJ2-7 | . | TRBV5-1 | TGCGCCAGCAGATGGGGAACAGGGGCTTCCTACGAGCAGTACTTC | CASRWGTGASYEQYF
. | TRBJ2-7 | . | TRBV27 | TGTGCCAGCAGTTTGTACCCCGGCTACGAGCAGTACTTC | CASSLYPGYEQYF
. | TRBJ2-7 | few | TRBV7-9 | TGTGCCAGCAGCCTTAACACGGCTAGCGCTTACGAGCAGTACTTC | CASSLNTASAYEQYF
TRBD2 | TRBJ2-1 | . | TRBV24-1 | TGTGCCACCAGTGATTTGGCTAGCGGTCCCTACAATGAGCAGTTCTTC | CATSDLASGPYNEQFF
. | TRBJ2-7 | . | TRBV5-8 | TGTGCCAGCAGCTTCGGTTCTCGCGAGCAGTACTTC | CASSFGSREQYF
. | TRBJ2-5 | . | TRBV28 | TGTGCCAGCAGTTTACCGGCGGGAAGCCAAGAGACCCAGTACTTC | CASSLPAGSQETQYF
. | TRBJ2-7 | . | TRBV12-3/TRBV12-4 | TGTGCCAGCAGTTCCGGATATACCTACGAGCAGTACTTC | CASSSGYTYEQYF
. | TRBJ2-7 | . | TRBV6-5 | TGTGCCAGCGCACCCTTAGCGGATTACGAGCAGTACTTC | CASAPLADYEQYF
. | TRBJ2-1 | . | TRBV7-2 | TGTGCCAGCAGCTTAGATGCAGGGACCTCCGGGGAGCAGTTCTTC | CASSLDAGTSGEQFF
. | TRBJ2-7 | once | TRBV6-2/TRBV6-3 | TGTGCCAGCAGTTGGGGGGCTAGCGGCTCCTACGAGCAGTACTTC | CASSWGASGSYEQYF
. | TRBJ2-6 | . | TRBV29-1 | TGCAGCGTTTCGGTGAGTGGGGTCCCTGGGGCCAACGTCCTGACTTTC | CSVSVSGVPGANVLTF
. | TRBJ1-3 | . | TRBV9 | TGTGCCAGCAGCCCGACCAGGGGCTCTGGAAACACCATATATTTT | CASSPTRGSGNTIYF
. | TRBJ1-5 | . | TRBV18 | TGTGCCAGCTCACCACAAATGGGCAGGATAGCTCAGCCCCAGCATTTT | CASSPQMGRIAQPQHF
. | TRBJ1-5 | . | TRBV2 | TGTGCCAGCAGTGAAAATCGGCAGGCCCAGCATTTT | CASSENRQAQHF
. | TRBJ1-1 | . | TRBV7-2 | TGTGCCAGCAGCTATGGGGGGAAGGGGACTGAAGCTTTCTTT | CASSYGGKGTEAFF
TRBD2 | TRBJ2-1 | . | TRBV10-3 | TGTGCCATCAGTGAGTCTCTAGGGCTAGCGGGAGGGAAGCCCTACAATGAGCAGTTCTTC | CAISESLGLAGGKPYNEQFF
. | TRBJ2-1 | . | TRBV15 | TGTGCCACCAGCAGAGATGCGGGGGAGCAGTTCTTC | CATSRDAGEQFF
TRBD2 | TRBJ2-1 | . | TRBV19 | TGTGCCAGTAGTCCGAGCAGGTTCGGCGGGAGAACTTACGATGAGCAGTTCTTC | CASSPSRFGGRTYDEQFF
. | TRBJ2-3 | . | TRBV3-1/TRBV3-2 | TGTGCCAGCAGCTACAGTCAGCCCAGCACAGATACGCAGTATTTT | CASSYSQPSTDTQYF
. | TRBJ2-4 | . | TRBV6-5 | TGTGCCAGCAGTTACCGGGGCCTAGCCAAAAACATTCAGTACTTC | CASSYRGLAKNIQYF